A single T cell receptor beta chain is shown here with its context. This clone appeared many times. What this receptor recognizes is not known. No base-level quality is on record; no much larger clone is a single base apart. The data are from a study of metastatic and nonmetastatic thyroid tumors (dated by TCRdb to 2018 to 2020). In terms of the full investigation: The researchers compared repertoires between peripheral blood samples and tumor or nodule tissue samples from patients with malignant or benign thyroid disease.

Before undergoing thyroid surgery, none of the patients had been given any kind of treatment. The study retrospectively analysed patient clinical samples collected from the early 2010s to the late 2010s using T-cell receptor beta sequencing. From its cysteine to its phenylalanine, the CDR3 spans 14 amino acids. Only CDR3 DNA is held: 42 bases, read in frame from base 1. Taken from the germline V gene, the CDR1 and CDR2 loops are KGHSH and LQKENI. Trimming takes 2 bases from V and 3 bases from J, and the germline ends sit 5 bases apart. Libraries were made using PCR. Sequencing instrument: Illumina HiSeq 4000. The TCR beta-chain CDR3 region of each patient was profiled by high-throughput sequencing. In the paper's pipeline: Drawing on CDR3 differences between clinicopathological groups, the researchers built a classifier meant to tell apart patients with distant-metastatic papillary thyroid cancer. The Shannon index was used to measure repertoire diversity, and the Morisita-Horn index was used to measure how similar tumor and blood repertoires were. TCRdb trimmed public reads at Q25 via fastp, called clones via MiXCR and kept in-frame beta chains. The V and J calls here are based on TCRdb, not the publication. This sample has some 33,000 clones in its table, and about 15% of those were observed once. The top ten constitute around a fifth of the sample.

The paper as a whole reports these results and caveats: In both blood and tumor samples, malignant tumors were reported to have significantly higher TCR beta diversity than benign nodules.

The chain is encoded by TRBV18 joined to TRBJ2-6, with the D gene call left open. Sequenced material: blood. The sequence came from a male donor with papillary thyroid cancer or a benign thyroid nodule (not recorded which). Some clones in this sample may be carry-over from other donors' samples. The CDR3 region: CASSPTSGANVLTF. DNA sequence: TGTGCCAGCTCACCAACCAGTGGGGCCAACGTCCTGACTTTC.